Sequencing of this TCR beta chain was carried out in a study of Ad26.COV2.S vaccination and SARS-CoV-2 variants. This clone was seen more than once but under ten times. Its antigen is as yet unknown. This table comes from immunoSEQ multiplex PCR, and its TCRdb copy is limited to in-frame clones, with some not included. This sample has approximately 140,000 clones, with just over 85% found just once. Findings of the study overall: Vaccine and placebo recipients had comparable breadth of non-spike TCRs. While placebo recipients had lower spike-specific TCR breadth, vaccine recipients had more. Measurements of TCR breadth and depth may have given underestimates of the total T cell responses. Breadth, reportedly substantial, characterized the spike-specific CD8+ and CD4+ T cell responses after vaccination.

V lost 3 bases to trimming and J lost 0 bases, with 12 bases between them. This CDR3 is built from 16 residues. Germline CDR1 reads LNHDA; CDR2 reads SQIVND (reference sequence). The chain is built from TRBV19 and TRBJ1-5; D possibly corresponds to TRBD1 (5 bases). The specimen comprised peripheral blood, sampled after recovery from COVID-19. The sequence derives from a human donor who had recovered from COVID-19. CDR3 amino acids: CASSIWGSYSNQPQHF. The CDR3 DNA sequence: TGTGCCAGTAGTATTTGGGGCTCCTATAGCAATCAGCCCCAGCATTTT. Based on the CDR3 plus reference TRBV19 and TRBJ1-5, the full variable domain is DGGITQSPKYLFRKEGQNVTLSCEQNLNHDAMYWYRQDPGQGLRLIYYSQIVNDFQKGDIAEGYSVSREKKESFPLTVTSAQKNPTAFYLCASSIWGSYSNQPQHFGDGTRLSIL.